This TCR beta chain was identified in a study of T cell repertoires in cytomegalovirus infection. Per germline, CDR1 SGHVS and CDR2 FNYEAQ. The ends were cut back, 3 bases at V and 0 bases at J, with 11 bases in the middle. The CDR3 is made up of 16 amino acids. TCRdb fed the reads into MiXCR, producing one record per CDR3 protein. The data contain around 900,000 distinct CDR3 sequences, around a third of them singletons. This clonotype has just a few counts. As yet, its antigen is unknown. Study-level results: It was HLA-C-restricted CMV-specific TCR beta clonotypes that dominated the response ex vivo.

The J gene is TRBJ2-2, the V gene TRBV7-6; D gene ambiguous. This TCR was recovered from a human donor in good health (CMV status not recorded). Some clones in this sample may be carry-over from other donors' samples. The material sequenced was cultured CD8+ T cells from PBMCs, taken from culture after CMV antigen stimulation. The CDR3 nucleotides read TGTGCCAGCAGCTTTCCGTCGGGCACGAACACCGGGGAGCTGTTTTTT. Amino acids: CASSFPSGTNTGELFF.